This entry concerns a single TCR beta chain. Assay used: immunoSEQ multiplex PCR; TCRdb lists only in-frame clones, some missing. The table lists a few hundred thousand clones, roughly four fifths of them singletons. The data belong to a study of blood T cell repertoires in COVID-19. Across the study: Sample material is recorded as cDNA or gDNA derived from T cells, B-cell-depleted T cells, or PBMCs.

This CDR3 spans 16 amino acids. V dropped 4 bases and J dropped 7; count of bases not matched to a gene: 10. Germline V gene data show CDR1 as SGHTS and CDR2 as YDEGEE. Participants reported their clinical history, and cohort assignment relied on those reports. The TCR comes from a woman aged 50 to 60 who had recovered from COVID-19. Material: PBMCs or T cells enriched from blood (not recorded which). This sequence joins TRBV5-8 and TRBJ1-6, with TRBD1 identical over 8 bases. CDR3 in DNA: TGTGCCAGCAGCGTCGGACAGGGTTCGTGGAATTCACCCCTCCACTTT. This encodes CASSVGQGSWNSPLHF.